The present T cell receptor (beta chain) was sequenced within a study of shared clonotypes between healthy human individuals. Naive CD8 cells lacked CD45RO, underwent positive selection for CCR7 and left out terminally differentiated effector memory CD45RA+ cells. The assay was immunoSEQ multiplex PCR, and TCRdb's table has in-frame clones only and misses some. The sample lists nearly 2 million clones, approximately 95% seen once, with 1.2% in the top ten. The CDR3 contains 15 residues. V lost 5 bases, J lost 4 bases, and 18 bases lay in between. Germline CDR1 reads MNHEY; CDR2 reads SMNVEV (reference sequence).

The receptor comes from a man aged 18-30 years in good health. The sequenced sample consisted of naive CD8+ T cells sorted from blood. The chain is built from TRBV27 and TRBJ2-7, with D possibly being TRBD1 (5 bases). The CDR3 DNA reads as TGTGCCAGCAGTCCCCCGGGCGTCTCAGGGTACGAGCAGTACTTC. Amino acid sequence: CASSPPGVSGYEQYF.